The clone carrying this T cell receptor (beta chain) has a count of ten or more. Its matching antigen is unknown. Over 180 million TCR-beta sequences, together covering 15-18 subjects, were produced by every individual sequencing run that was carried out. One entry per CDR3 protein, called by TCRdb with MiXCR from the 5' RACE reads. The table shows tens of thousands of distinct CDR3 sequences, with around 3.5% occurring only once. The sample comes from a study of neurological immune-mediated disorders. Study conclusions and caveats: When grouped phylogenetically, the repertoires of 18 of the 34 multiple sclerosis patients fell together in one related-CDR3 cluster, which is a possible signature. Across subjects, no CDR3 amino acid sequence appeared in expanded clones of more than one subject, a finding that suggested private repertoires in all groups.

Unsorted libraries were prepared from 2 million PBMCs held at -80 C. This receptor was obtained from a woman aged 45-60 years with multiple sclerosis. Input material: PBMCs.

This CDR3 is CASSQDESGGRNEQFF. As DNA, the CDR3 is TGTGCCAGCAGCCAAGACGAAAGCGGGGGGCGCAATGAGCAGTTCTTC. J is TRBJ2-1 and V is TRBV4-2; 9 bases are a match to TRBD2. Trimming removed 0 bases from V and 6 bases from J; junction bases left unmatched: 6. The CDR3 extends over 16 amino acids. Germline V gene lookup returns CDR1 LGHNA and CDR2 YNFKEQ.